The T cell receptor beta chain under discussion was sequenced for a study of T cell responses to AZD1222 COVID-19 vaccine. Whole-study findings and limits: Researchers took repertoire samples only after the peak T cell response had come. Among the donors, most were white British and more were female, and clonal diversity was possibly underestimated. CD4 TCRs linked to vaccination spanned spike, dominating at 160-218 and 743-854.

Details on this clone: Its antigen is unknown.

Assay: immunoSEQ multiplex PCR; the TCRdb copy retains only in-frame clones and omits some. The sample carries some 95,000 clones, roughly 90% recorded once. Per germline, CDR1 SGHRS and CDR2 YFSETQ. V shed 2 bases and J shed 6 bases, with 9 bases lying between them. There are 12 residues in the CDR3. Both about-4-week and about-12-week second-dose recipients were combined. The clonotype was recovered from an adult who received the AZD1222 COVID-19 vaccine. The chain couples TRBV5-1 to TRBJ2-7, with a tentative D call TRBD1 (5 bases). The sample consisted of peripheral blood, taken 28 days after the second AZD1222 dose. The CDR3 reads CASSFQGGEQYF. The CDR3 bases are TGCGCCAGCAGCTTTCAGGGTGGCGAGCAGTACTTC. The full variable domain, with the rest looked up from reference TRBV5-1 and TRBJ2-7, is KAGVTQTPRYLIKTRGQQVTLSCSPISGHRSVSWYQQTPGQGLQFLFEYFSETQRNKGNFPGRFSGRQFSNSRSEMNVSTLELGDSALYLCASSFQGGEQYFGPGTRLTVT.